Shown below are 28 T cell receptor beta chains from a single sample sequenced in a study of T-cell reconstitution after alpha-beta-depleted transplantation in children. Preparing the TCRbeta library involved the use of unique molecular identifiers. One entry per CDR3 protein results from TCRdb running MiXCR on the PCR reads. The sample records about 980,000 distinct CDR3 sequences, roughly 31% being singletons. Sequencing was performed on PBMCs, mostly from graft donor cells, taken 360 days after TCRalphabeta/CD19-depleted stem cell transplant. Receptor source: a boy younger than two who had a stem cell transplant for SCID, so the T cells may come from the graft donor.

This clonotype has only a few counts. This chain connects TRBV5-1 to TRBJ2-2; D tentatively reads TRBD1 or TRBD2 (5 bases each). This CDR3 has 13 amino acids. The germline V gene encodes CDR1 SGHRS and CDR2 YFSETQ. Trimming left V 3 bases short and J 5 bases short, with 8 bases between. The CDR3 region has the DNA TGCGCCAGCAGCTGGGGACGTACCGGGGAGCTGTTTTTT. Protein product: CASSWGRTGELFF.

A few counts support this clonotype. This chain joins TRBV12-3 or TRBV12-4 and TRBJ1-5; 11 bases fit TRBD1. With 7 bases clipped from V and 2 bases from J, the junction kept 7 bases outside the gene matches. The CDR3 has 16 amino acids. This CDR3 is CASTGQGAVGNQPQHF. CDR3 in DNA: TGTGCCAGCACCGGACAGGGGGCAGTAGGCAATCAGCCCCAGCATTTT.

The table lists this clonotype with a few counts. J is TRBJ2-7 and V is TRBV29-1; 10 bases line up with TRBD1. There are 13 residues in the CDR3. The trim removed 3 bases at V and 7 bases at J, leaving 6 bases unmatched. The germline gives CDR1 SQVTM, CDR2 ANQGSEA. The CDR3 protein is CSVDRDRGGEQYF. The CDR3 DNA reads TGCAGCGTTGATCGGGACAGGGGAGGGGAGCAGTACTTC.

About this clonotype itself: The junction shows a germline mismatch at one end, possibly a read error. For the CDR3, the DNA is TGTGCCAGCGGGGGGGCGGCCTACTATGAGCAGTTCTTC. Amino acid sequence: CASGGAAYYEQFF. The gene calls are TRBV27 and TRBJ2-1; tentatively, D is TRBD2 (7 bases). Germline CDR1 MNHEY, CDR2 SMNVEV (reference sequence). The length of the CDR3 is 13 residues.

This clonotype appeared a few times. The V and J genes are TRBV12-3 or TRBV12-4 and TRBJ1-6, with 9 bases aligning to TRBD1. CDR3 length equals 14 residues. Trimming removed 5 bases from V and 9 bases from J; junction bases left unmatched: 5. CDR3 DNA sequence: TGTGCCAGCAGTCGGGACAGGGAGGGTTCACCCCTCCACTTT. Amino acid sequence: CASSRDREGSPLHF.

The V gene is TRBV20-1, the J gene TRBJ1-4; perhaps TRBD1 as D (6 bases). The length of the CDR3 is 15 residues. Between the trimmed V and J ends, which lost 1 base and 14 bases, there was a span of 23 bases. CDR1 and CDR2 (germline): DFQATT, SNEGSKA (reference sequence). The CDR3 DNA reads TGCAGTGCTAGAGCACGGGCACGGGGGGAAAGGGGGCTGTTTTTT. This codes for CSARARARGERGLFF.

The table lists this clonotype with a few counts. The V call is TRBV7-2, the J call TRBJ2-2, with 8 positions matching TRBD2. The CDR3 contains 15 residues. Germline CDR1 and CDR2: SGHTA and FQGNSA. The V gene end was trimmed by 5 bases and the J gene end by 5 bases; junction bases not matched to a gene: 7. Here the CDR3 reads CASSPGRVRTGELFF. As DNA, the CDR3 is TGTGCCAGCAGCCCCGGGAGGGTTCGAACCGGGGAGCTGTTTTTT.

This chain connects TRBV12-3 or TRBV12-4 to TRBJ2-6, with 8 bases aligning to TRBD1. Trimming removed 7 bases from V and 2 bases from J; junction bases left unmatched: 4. There are 15 residues in the CDR3. The CDR3 bases are TGTGCCAGCACCCCGGACAGGGCTGGGGCCAACGTCCTGACTTTC. As protein: CASTPDRAGANVLTF.

The chain recombines TRBV5-1 with TRBJ2-3, with TRBD2 as a possible D gene (6 bases). V was cut by 0 bases and J by 0 bases, with 11 bases left in between. There are 16 residues in the CDR3. Looked up from germline, CDR1 is SGHRS and CDR2 is YFSETQ. This CDR3 reads CASSLEGLSSTDTQYF. As DNA, the CDR3 is TGCGCCAGCAGCTTGGAGGGACTTTCTAGCACAGATACGCAGTATTTT.

The chain recombines TRBV10-3 with TRBJ2-3; 8 bases match TRBD2. The CDR3 is made up of 12 amino acids. The germline CDR1 and CDR2 sequences are ENHRY and SYGVKD. The V gene end was trimmed by 11 bases and the J gene end by 2 bases; junction bases not matched to a gene: 3. The CDR3 sequence is CAAGGTTDTQYF. DNA of the CDR3: TGTGCCGCGGGGGGCACCACAGATACGCAGTATTTT.

The gene calls are TRBV27 and TRBJ2-7, with 7 bases fitting TRBD1. Trimming cost V 4 bases and J 1 base; bases outside gene matches: 4. CDR3 length: 14 amino acids. From germline, CDR1 is MNHEY and CDR2 SMNVEV (reference sequence). The CDR3 nucleotides read TGTGCCAGCAGTTCTCAGGGGGAGTCCTACGAGCAGTACTTC. This codes for CASSSQGESYEQYF.

This clonotype was seen only a few times. V usage is TRBV6-1 and J usage is TRBJ2-1, with 7 bases that match TRBD2. The CDR3 spans 17 residues. Germline V CDR1 and CDR2: MNHNS, SASEGT. After removal of 2 bases from V and 4 bases from J, the junction contained 11 bases not matched to a gene. The chain's CDR3 is CASSELVTSRVYNEQFF. The DNA of the CDR3 is TGTGCCAGCAGTGAATTGGTGACTAGCCGGGTATACAATGAGCAGTTCTTC.

The CDR3 DNA reads TGTGCCAGCAGCGACGCGGGACAGGGGCATGGCTACACCTTC. Translating gives CASSDAGQGHGYTF. V gene TRBV12-3 or TRBV12-4 combines with J gene TRBJ1-2; 10 bases align to TRBD1. CDR3 length: 14 amino acids. The J segment lost 6 bases and the V segment lost 6 bases, leaving 7 bases of the junction unmatched.

This clonotype was seen only a few times. The CDR3, as DNA: TGCAGTGCTAGACCACGGACTAGCGGGGGCCGGGGAGATACGCAGTATTTT. Residues: CSARPRTSGGRGDTQYF. The chain employs TRBV20-1 and TRBJ2-3; the match to TRBD2 covers 13 bases. The ends lost 2 bases at V and 5 bases at J; junction bases unmatched: 10. The CDR3 covers 17 residues. The germline gives CDR1 DFQATT, CDR2 SNEGSKA (reference sequence).

The chain joins TRBV10-3 to TRBJ2-3; D possibly corresponds to TRBD1 (6 bases). The CDR3 spans 14 residues. CDR1 is ENHRY, CDR2 SYGVKD, per germline. The V and J ends lost 10 bases and 3 bases respectively, with 17 bases between them. The CDR3 DNA reads as TGTGCCACCAAACAGGGTCCCTATACAGATACGCAGTATTTT. This gives the protein CATKQGPYTDTQYF.

The chain recombines TRBV20-1 with TRBJ2-3; 9 nucleotides match TRBD1. The CDR3 sequence is 13 residues long. Germline V gene data show CDR1 as DFQATT and CDR2 as SNEGSKA (reference sequence). V shed 6 bases and J 2 bases; nucleotides not matched to a gene: 3. The CDR3 reads CSARQGVTDTQYF. For the CDR3, the DNA is TGCAGTGCCCGACAGGGGGTCACAGATACGCAGTATTTT.

This clonotype turned up a few times. The rearrangement links TRBV7-3 to TRBJ2-1, with D tentatively TRBD1 (7 bases). The germline V and J ends were trimmed by 5 bases and 6 bases, with 17 bases remaining between them. The CDR3 has 15 residues. The germline V gene has CDR1 SGHTA and CDR2 FQGTGA. Here the CDR3 DNA reads TGTGCCAGCAGCATAAGGACAGGCGGGGTCAATGAGCAGTTCTTC. Its protein is CASSIRTGGVNEQFF.

The chain recombines TRBV9 with TRBJ1-1; D is uncertain. Trimming left V 2 bases short and J 3 bases short, with 8 bases between. The CDR3 runs 13 residues. Germline CDR1 SGDLS, CDR2 YYNGEE. CDR3 nucleotide sequence: TGTGCCAGCAGCGTTACTAAAGACACTGAAGCTTTCTTT. Protein: CASSVTKDTEAFF.

This clonotype was seen a few times. The genes are TRBV20-1 and TRBJ1-2; D call uncertain. V shed 1 base and J shed 4 bases, with 13 bases lying between them. This CDR3 spans 14 amino acids. The germline V gene has CDR1 DFQATT and CDR2 SNEGSKA (reference sequence). CDR3 sequence (DNA): TGCAGTGCTAGAGTAGGGCAGTCCCTCTATGGCTACACCTTC. Protein product: CSARVGQSLYGYTF.

The table lists this clonotype with a few counts. The rearrangement links TRBV7-2 to TRBJ2-4, with D uncertain. Germline CDR1 SGHTA, CDR2 FQGNSA. The CDR3 has 14 amino acids. Trimming removed 1 base from V and 2 bases from J, with 6 bases in between. In nucleotides, the CDR3 is TGTGCCAGCAGCTTAGGCCTGACCAAAAACATTCAGTACTTC. Its translation: CASSLGLTKNIQYF.

This clonotype has just a few counts. This chain links TRBV7-9 with TRBJ2-1; D unclear. The ends were cut back, 2 bases at V and 7 bases at J, with 12 bases in the middle. CDR3 length: 14 residues. Germline V gene sequence: CDR1 SEHNR, CDR2 FQNEAQ (reference sequence). CDR3 sequence reads: CASSLLGFGNEQFF. CDR3 DNA: TGTGCCAGCAGCTTACTAGGGTTCGGGAATGAGCAGTTCTTC.

This clonotype turned up a few times. The rearrangement links TRBV4-2 to TRBJ2-1; D is possibly TRBD2 (6 bases). The CDR3 totals 15 residues. The V end was cut by 5 bases, the J end by 2 bases, with 13 bases between. Germline loops: CDR1 LGHNA, CDR2 YNFKEQ. The CDR3 sequence is CASSAGSRAYNEQFF. DNA of the CDR3: TGTGCCAGCAGCGCGGGGAGCAGAGCCTACAATGAGCAGTTCTTC.

CDR3 amino acids: CASSLAPGTGLGTDTQYF. The CDR3 DNA reads as TGCGCCAGCAGCTTGGCCCCCGGGACAGGGTTGGGGACAGATACGCAGTATTTT. The chain links TRBV5-1 to TRBJ2-3, with 9 nucleotides matching TRBD1. In germline, CDR1 is SGHRS, CDR2 YFSETQ. CDR3 size: 18 residues. Trimming cost V 0 bases and J 3 bases; bases outside gene matches: 11.

In its sample, this clonotype was seen a few times. The chain carries TRBV27 and TRBJ2-4; D is ambiguous. CDR1 MNHEY and CDR2 SMNVEV come from the germline V gene (reference sequence). Trimming stripped 2 bases from V and 3 bases from J, with 8 bases between. This CDR3 region has 14 residues. The CDR3 nucleotides are TGTGCCAGCAGTTTAGGATGGGACAAAAACATTCAGTACTTC. Translation gives CASSLGWDKNIQYF.

The sample holds many counts of this clonotype. The V gene is TRBV4-1, the J gene TRBJ2-3; perhaps D is TRBD1 or TRBD2 (5 bases each). The CDR3 runs to 16 residues. Trimming stripped 0 bases from V and 6 bases from J, with 16 bases between. In germline, CDR1 is MGHRA, CDR2 YSYEKL. The CDR3 spells CASSQDSAYSGDTQYF. CDR3 coding DNA: TGCGCCAGCAGCCAAGATAGCGCCTACTCAGGGGATACGCAGTATTTT.

The chain has TRBV5-1 and TRBJ1-1; D is uncertain. Trimming removed 4 bases from V and 1 base from J, with 17 bases in between. The CDR3 has 16 amino acids. Per germline, CDR1 SGHRS and CDR2 YFSETQ. The DNA of the CDR3 is TGCGCCAGCAGCATTAGACCCCGAGAGGCGAACACTGAAGCTTTCTTT. Encoded protein: CASSIRPREANTEAFF.

This clonotype turned up a few times. V gene TRBV5-1 combines with J gene TRBJ2-2, with D possibly matching TRBD2 (6 bases). The CDR3 loop spans 16 amino acids. In germline, CDR1 is SGHRS, CDR2 YFSETQ. The ends were cut back, 4 bases at V and 0 bases at J, with 13 bases in the middle. CDR3 sequence reads: CASSVSSGTNTGELFF. CDR3 DNA: TGCGCCAGCAGCGTTAGTAGCGGAACGAACACCGGGGAGCTGTTTTTT.

This clonotype was detected only a few times. This chain links TRBV12-3 or TRBV12-4 with TRBJ1-3; possible D gene TRBD1, 5 bases. The CDR3 is made up of 16 amino acids. Trimming pared 2 bases from V and 2 bases from J, leaving 13 bases between. CDR3 sequence: CASSLITGAPGNTIYF. CDR3 DNA: TGTGCCAGCAGTTTAATCACTGGGGCACCTGGAAACACCATATATTTT.